This T cell receptor (beta chain) came from a study of cytomegalovirus exposure and HLA in healthy donors. General observations from the study: With later analysis, a missense DCLRE1C variant became linked to TCR beta V- and J-gene trimming. As a later analysis showed, several of the most significant clusters appeared to be linked to common viral pathogens. HLA alleles were associated with 17,000 or so TCR beta sequences in a later analysis at 0.05 false discovery rate. A later analysis showed TCR association rates differing by HLA locus, peaking at DRB1 and lowest at HLA-C.

This clone was counted a single time. As yet, its antigen is unknown. From germline, CDR1 is SGHRS and CDR2 YFSETQ. Trimming shortened V by 2 bases and J by 7 bases, and 13 bases separated the two germline ends. CDR3 length: 13 residues. 60 Vbeta and 13 Jbeta primers were used in PCR. Libraries were prepared by immunoSEQ multiplex PCR; TCRdb keeps only in-frame clonotypes and omits some of them. The sample has approximately 170,000 clones, about 84% seen once; the top ten hold 1.3%. The clonotype originates from a man aged 45-65 years in good health and CMV-seropositive. The chain has TRBV5-1 and TRBJ2-7, with D possibly matching TRBD1 (6 bases). Sequenced material: PBMCs. Here the CDR3 DNA reads TGCGCCAGCAGCTTCAATACAGGGTTAGAGCAGTACTTC. It encodes CASSFNTGLEQYF.